The next 30 T cell receptor beta chains were all read from a single sample in a study of a mutant IDH1 vaccine in newly diagnosed glioma. Regarding time point: week 11, during vaccination. The vaccine gave 300 ug of a 20-mer mutant IDH1 peptide subcutaneously per dose. The repertoire was sequenced with immunoSEQ multiplex PCR; TCRdb's copy has only in-frame clones and lacks some. The sample includes around 100,000 clones, roughly 90% of them seen just once. Antigen specificity for these receptors is unknown. The sequencing here drew on PBMCs, taken from a glioma patient whose treatment included an IDH1 peptide vaccine. These receptors came from a woman between 50 and 59 years old with glioma.

The chain is built from TRBV27 and TRBJ2-4; TRBD2 matches 11 bases. V lost 6 bases, J lost 0 bases, and 4 bases stayed unmatched. The V gene's germline CDR1 is MNHEY and CDR2 SMNVEV (reference sequence). The CDR3 is 16 residues long. Here the CDR3 reads CASSPGTSGAKNIQYF. CDR3 nucleotides: TGTGCCAGCAGCCCCGGGACTAGCGGAGCCAAAAACATTCAGTACTTC.

The J gene is TRBJ2-7, the V gene TRBV2; 10 nucleotides agree with TRBD1. Germline assignment: CDR1 SNHLY and CDR2 FYNNEI. CDR3 length equals 15 residues. V was clipped by 4 bases and J by 5 bases; unmatched bases: 8. The CDR3 DNA reads TGTGCCAGCAGTGGCGCGGGGACAGGGGTCGACGAGCAGTACTTC. The encoded protein is CASSGAGTGVDEQYF.

This rearrangement joins TRBV13 to TRBJ1-1; 9 nucleotides align to TRBD1. CDR1 is PRHDT, CDR2 FYEKMQ, per germline (reference sequence). This CDR3 comprises 15 residues. The ends lost 5 bases at V and 6 bases at J; junction bases unmatched: 10. The CDR3 DNA is TGTGCCAGCAGCGCGACCGGGACAGGGAGCGCTGAAGCTTTCTTT. It encodes CASSATGTGSAEAFF.

This clone appeared a few times. The CDR3 here is CASSLRGDNTEAFF. CDR3 bases: TGTGCCAGCAGCTTACGCGGGGATAACACTGAAGCTTTCTTT. This chain joins TRBV7-2 and TRBJ1-1; unclear D gene. Germline-derived CDR1 and CDR2 are SGHTA and FQGNSA. This CDR3 comprises 14 residues. With 2 bases removed from V and 2 bases from J, the gap between germline ends came to 9 bases. The full variable domain, its missing parts supplied by reference TRBV7-2 and TRBJ1-1, is GAGVSQSPSNKVTEKGKDVELRCDPISGHTALYWYRQSLGQGLEFLIYFQGNSAPDKSGLPSDRFSAERTGGSVSTLTIQRTQQEDSAVYLCASSLRGDNTEAFFGQGTRLTVV.

The J gene is TRBJ2-1, the V gene TRBV6-1; 7 bases map to TRBD1. This CDR3 spans 17 amino acids. Germline V gene data show CDR1 as MNHNS and CDR2 as SASEGT. Trimming removed 2 bases from V and 1 base from J; junction bases left unmatched: 8. CDR3: CASSERTGQLSYNEQFF. DNA for the CDR3: TGTGCCAGCAGTGAACGAACGGGACAGTTGTCCTACAATGAGCAGTTCTTC.

The CDR3 spells CASSGGAGASSYEQYF. The CDR3 bases are TGTGCCAGCTCCGGCGGAGCGGGAGCCTCCTCCTACGAGCAGTACTTC. The chain couples TRBV2 to TRBJ2-7; 8 nucleotides match TRBD2. This CDR3 spans 16 amino acids. The J segment lost 0 bases and the V segment lost 8 bases, leaving 12 bases of the junction unmatched. The V gene's germline CDR1 is SNHLY and CDR2 FYNNEI.

The V call is TRBV9, the J call TRBJ2-3; TRBD1 matches 8 bases. The V segment lost 3 bases and the J segment 4 bases; nucleotides outside the gene matches: 7. This CDR3 spans 15 amino acids. CDR1 SGDLS and CDR2 YYNGEE come from the germline V gene. The CDR3 loop reads CASSAGDRPSDTQYF. CDR3 in DNA: TGTGCCAGCAGCGCAGGGGACAGGCCCTCAGATACGCAGTATTTT.

This clone came up once. V gene TRBV9 combines with J gene TRBJ1-1; possibly TRBD1 for D (6 bases). Germline values: CDR1 SGDLS, CDR2 YYNGEE. This CDR3 has 16 residues. The V gene lost 3 bases and the J gene lost 0 bases, with 15 bases spanning the gap. The CDR3 loop reads CASSGSGQGLNTEAFF. CDR3 sequence (DNA): TGTGCCAGCAGCGGAAGCGGGCAGGGGTTGAACACTGAAGCTTTCTTT.

This clone occurred once. Here the CDR3 DNA reads TGTGCCAGTAGCCCCCTTGAAGGTGAGGGAGAGACCCAGTACTTC. It is translated as CASSPLEGEGETQYF. The V call is TRBV19, the J call TRBJ2-5; a possible D gene is TRBD2 (5 bases). Germline V gene lookup returns CDR1 LNHDA and CDR2 SQIVND (reference sequence). The CDR3 has 15 amino acids. V was pared by 6 bases and J by 4 bases, with 18 bases between.

The chain carries TRBV5-6 and TRBJ2-7, with D maybe TRBD2 (6 bases). The CDR3 extends over 17 amino acids. Germline V CDR1 and CDR2: SGHDT, YYEEEE. V lost 1 base to trimming and J lost 0 bases, with 17 bases between them. This CDR3 is CASSLYGGLQVSYEQYF. The DNA for the CDR3 is TGTGCCAGCAGCTTGTACGGCGGACTACAAGTCTCCTACGAGCAGTACTTC.

The chain employs TRBV30 and TRBJ2-7; no reliable D call. This CDR3 comprises 15 residues. The germline CDR1 and CDR2 sequences are GTSNPN and SVGIG (reference sequence). Trimming removed 2 bases from V and 0 bases from J, with 14 bases in between. In DNA, the CDR3 is TGTGCCTGGAGTCTTACACTGTCTAACTCCTACGAGCAGTACTTC. The encoded protein is CAWSLTLSNSYEQYF.

The chain links TRBV7-9 to TRBJ1-4; D is perhaps TRBD1 (6 bases). In germline, CDR1 is SEHNR, CDR2 FQNEAQ (reference sequence). The CDR3 length is 15 residues. With 5 bases removed from V and 7 bases from J, the gap between germline ends came to 17 bases. The CDR3 DNA reads TGTGCCAGCAGCCCTTCAGGGGCCTTAGGTGAAAAACTGTTTTTT. Encoded protein: CASSPSGALGEKLFF.

As DNA, the CDR3 is TGCGCCAGCAGGTTAGGGATGAGCTCCTACGAGCAGTACTTC. This encodes CASRLGMSSYEQYF. The rearrangement joins TRBV5-1 to TRBJ2-7; D uncertain. The CDR3 has 14 amino acids. The V end lost 5 bases, the J end lost 0 bases, and 12 bases lay between the germline ends. Looked up from germline, CDR1 is SGHRS and CDR2 is YFSETQ.

The rearrangement uses TRBV10-3 and TRBJ1-4, with 9 bases fitting TRBD1. Germline V gene data show CDR1 as ENHRY and CDR2 as SYGVKD. Trimming took 5 bases from V and 2 from J; bases not matched to a gene: 12. The CDR3 covers 18 residues. CDR3 nucleotides: TGTGCCATCAGTCCCGGGACAGGGAAACTGGCGACTAATGAAAAACTGTTTTTT. Translated: CAISPGTGKLATNEKLFF.

The rearrangement links TRBV5-1 to TRBJ2-5; perhaps TRBD2 as D (6 bases). The J call is doubtful: the DNA matches TRBJ2-7 better. The germline CDR1 and CDR2 sequences are SGHRS and YFSETQ. The CDR3 runs 15 residues. In DNA, the CDR3 is TGCGCCAGCAGCTACTCCCCGGGAGAGACCTACGAGCAGTACTTC. Translated: CASSYSPGETYEQYF.

This clone was seen just once. This chain links TRBV12-5 with TRBJ2-5; the D is unclear. The germline gives CDR1 LGHNT, CDR2 FRNRAP. Trimming removed 3 bases at V and 5 bases at J, with 4 bases between. The CDR3 spans 11 residues. The CDR3 region is CASGLGETQYF. For the CDR3, the DNA is TGTGCTAGTGGTTTAGGGGAGACCCAGTACTTC.

The rearrangement links TRBV30 to TRBJ1-5; D unresolved. Trimming shortened V by 0 bases and J by 4 bases, and 13 bases separated the two germline ends. Germline V CDR1 and CDR2: GTSNPN, SVGIG (reference sequence). There are 15 residues in the CDR3. CDR3 in DNA: TGTGCCTGGAGTGTACCCGGGTTTGGGAATCAGCCCCAGCATTTT. Amino acid sequence: CAWSVPGFGNQPQHF.

This rearrangement joins TRBV6-5 to TRBJ2-1, with TRBD2 identical over 12 bases. Germline lookup yields CDR1 MNHEY and CDR2 SVGAGI. The CDR3 loop spans 15 amino acids. The V gene end was trimmed by 6 bases and the J gene end by 7 bases; junction bases not matched to a gene: 7. The CDR3 region is CASSLLAGGINEQFF. CDR3 in DNA: TGTGCCAGCAGCCTTCTAGCGGGAGGGATTAATGAGCAGTTCTTC.

This chain connects TRBV7-6 to TRBJ2-1; 11 nucleotides agree with TRBD2. Germline V CDR1 and CDR2: SGHVS, FNYEAQ. The CDR3 contains 14 residues. J was trimmed by 8 bases and V by 5 bases; bases with no gene match: 5. The CDR3 sequence is CASSLSGRADEQFF. The DNA for the CDR3 is TGTGCCAGCAGCCTTAGCGGGAGGGCCGATGAGCAGTTCTTC.

The gene calls are TRBV27 and TRBJ2-7; 7 bases align to TRBD1. The V gene end was trimmed by 3 bases and the J gene end by 5 bases; junction bases not matched to a gene: 7. Germline assignment: CDR1 MNHEY and CDR2 SMNVEV (reference sequence). This CDR3 is built from 14 residues. CDR3 in amino acids: CASSFRQGVDEQYF. The CDR3 nucleotides read TGTGCCAGCAGTTTTAGGCAGGGGGTCGACGAGCAGTACTTC.

V is TRBV27 and J is TRBJ1-2; 7 nucleotides align to TRBD1. CDR3 length equals 13 residues. Germline loops: CDR1 MNHEY, CDR2 SMNVEV (reference sequence). The J segment lost 8 bases and the V segment lost 2 bases, leaving 5 bases of the junction unmatched. Written as DNA, the CDR3 is TGTGCCAGCAGTTTAGTAGGGGGCTGGGGCTACACCTTC. This translates into CASSLVGGWGYTF.

The chain uses TRBV6-5 and TRBJ2-7, with 9 bases matching TRBD1. Germline values: CDR1 MNHEY, CDR2 SVGAGI. The CDR3 spans 14 residues. V was pared by 6 bases and J by 1 base, with 4 bases of the junction left unmatched. In DNA form, the CDR3 reads TGTGCCAGCAGGGGACAGGGAGTATCCTACGAGCAGTACTTC. As protein: CASRGQGVSYEQYF.

The chain's CDR3 is CASSLGSYNEQFF. As DNA, the CDR3 is TGTGCCAGCAGCTTAGGATCCTACAATGAGCAGTTCTTC. J is TRBJ2-1 and V is TRBV7-6; D ambiguous. The CDR3 has 13 residues. The V end was cut by 1 base, the J end by 1 base, with 2 bases between. Germline loops: CDR1 SGHVS, CDR2 FNYEAQ.

V and J are TRBV7-9 and TRBJ1-1; 9 bases map to TRBD1. With V trimmed by 5 bases and J by 3 bases, 7 bases remained unmatched. The germline V gene has CDR1 SEHNR and CDR2 FQNEAQ (reference sequence). The CDR3 is made up of 15 amino acids. The CDR3 nucleotides are TGTGCCAGCAGCAAACATGGACAGGGGTACACTGAAGCTTTCTTT. It encodes CASSKHGQGYTEAFF.

The chain couples TRBV12-1 to TRBJ1-6. TRBV12-1 represents a pseudogene. The CDR3 is 15 amino acids. The CDR3 nucleotides are TGTGCCAGCAGCTTTGCCGGGAGTCGTAATTCACCCCTCCACTTT. Protein product: CASSFAGSRNSPLHF.

The J gene is TRBJ1-2, the V gene TRBV15; D call uncertain. This CDR3 comprises 13 residues. V lost 0 bases, J lost 5 bases, and 7 bases lay in between. Germline V gene sequence: CDR1 LNHNV, CDR2 YYDKDF (reference sequence). Here the CDR3 DNA reads TGTGCCACCAGCAGAGATTTAGGGTATGGCTACACCTTC. Protein: CATSRDLGYGYTF.

The chain joins TRBV21-1 to TRBJ2-3; TRBD2, the table's D call, was not compared with the DNA. TRBV21-1 is marked as a pseudogene. The CDR3 has 16 amino acids. CDR3 sequence (DNA): TGTGCCAGCAGCGTCAGTGGCGGGAGGTGCCCAGATACGCAGTATTTT. Protein: CASSVSGGRCPDTQYF.

This chain joins TRBV28 and TRBJ1-2, with D uncertain. CDR3 size: 12 residues. Trimming cost V 1 base and J 5 bases, with 5 bases left between them. Germline CDR1 is MDHEN and CDR2 is SYDVKM. The CDR3 reads CASSLLSYGYTF. In DNA form, the CDR3 reads TGTGCCAGCAGTTTATTGAGTTATGGCTACACCTTC.

DNA of the CDR3: TGTGCCAGCAGCATCAGACAGGGCAATCAGCCCCAGCATTTT. Protein sequence: CASSIRQGNQPQHF. J is TRBJ1-5 and V is TRBV6-1; a possible D gene is TRBD1 (6 bases). The CDR3 runs 14 residues. CDR1 MNHNS and CDR2 SASEGT come from the germline V gene. V gave up 6 bases and J gave up 2 bases, with 11 bases separating them.

This clone was recorded only once. This sample includes further DNA sequences coding for the same CDR3. The rearrangement uses TRBV27 and TRBJ2-7; D unresolved. Trimming left V 0 bases short and J 1 base short, with 13 bases between. Germline V gives CDR1 MNHEY, CDR2 SMNVEV (reference sequence). This CDR3 contains 16 residues. The chain's CDR3 is CASSLSAGTKSYEQYF. For the CDR3, the DNA is TGTGCCAGCAGTTTATCCGCCGGTACTAAATCCTACGAGCAGTACTTC.